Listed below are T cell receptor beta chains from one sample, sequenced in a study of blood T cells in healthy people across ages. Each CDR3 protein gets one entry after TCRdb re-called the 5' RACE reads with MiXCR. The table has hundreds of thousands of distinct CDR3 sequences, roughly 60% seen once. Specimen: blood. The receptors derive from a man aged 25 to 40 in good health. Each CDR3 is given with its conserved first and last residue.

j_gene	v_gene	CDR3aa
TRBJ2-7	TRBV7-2	CAGSATGGVEQYF
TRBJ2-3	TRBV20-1	CSARAQDTDTQYF
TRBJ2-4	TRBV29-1	CSVLAGGHSVKNIQYF
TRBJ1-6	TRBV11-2	CASRSTASGLHF
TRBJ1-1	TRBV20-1	CSATTQGRTEAFF
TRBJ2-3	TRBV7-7	CASSPSSGRGGTQYF
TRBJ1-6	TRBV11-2	CASSPDTGGNSPLHF
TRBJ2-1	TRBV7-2	CASRLTSGAFNEQFF
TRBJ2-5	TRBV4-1	CANSQGPEGRRETQYF
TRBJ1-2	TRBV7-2	CASSSGPVNYGYTF
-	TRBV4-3	CASSPGTGPYYEQYF
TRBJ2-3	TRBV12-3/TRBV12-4	CASSFQGGPRPQYF
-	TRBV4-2	CASSADRDPYNEQYF
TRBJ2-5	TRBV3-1	CASSPPKPETQYF
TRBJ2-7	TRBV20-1	CSARPPLAGYEQYF
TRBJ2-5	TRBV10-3	CAISESVSREETQYF
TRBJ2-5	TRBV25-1	CASSRDDFPYNEQYF
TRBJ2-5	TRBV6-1	CASSDLVWGVFAGGETQYF
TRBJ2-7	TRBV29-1	CSVEVAGITYEQYF
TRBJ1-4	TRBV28	CASSLSWGAREKLFF
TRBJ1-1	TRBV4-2	CASSQVGQSNTEAFF
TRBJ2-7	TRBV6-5	CASGQGTSYEQYF
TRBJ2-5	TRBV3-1	CASSQVEHQETQYF
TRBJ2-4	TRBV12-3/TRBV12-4	CASSHGTGLYF
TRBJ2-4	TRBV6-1	CASTDRGNIQYF
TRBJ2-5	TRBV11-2	CASSKTGGDGETQYF
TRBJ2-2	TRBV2	CARRAGGDTGELFF
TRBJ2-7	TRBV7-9	CASSLVQGTSYEQYF
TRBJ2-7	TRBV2	CASSAGNYEQYF
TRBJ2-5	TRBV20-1	CSARDYLRPEETQYF
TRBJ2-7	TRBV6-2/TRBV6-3	CASGDRDTYEQYF
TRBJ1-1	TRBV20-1	CSASALSTGGKPGAFF
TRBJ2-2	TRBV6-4	CASSEADTGELFF
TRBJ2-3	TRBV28	CASSLPARTDTQYF
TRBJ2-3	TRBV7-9	CASSTEAGVWYF
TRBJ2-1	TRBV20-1	CSAPTSGNAPNEQFF
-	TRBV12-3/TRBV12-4	CASSLGIGPETQYF
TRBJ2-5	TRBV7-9	CASSLGFTAKYQETQYF
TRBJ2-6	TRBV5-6	CASSSTHFSGANVLTF
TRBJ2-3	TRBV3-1	CASRQRGGDTQYF
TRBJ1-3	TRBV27	CASSSRPTVRRNTIYF
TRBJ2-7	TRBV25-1	CASQGWAYEQYF
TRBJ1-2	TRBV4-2	CASSQVLERHGYTF
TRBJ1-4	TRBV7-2	CASSFQGLAKEKLFF
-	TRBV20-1	CSASIIELARYEQYF